The source of this TCR beta chain is a study of identical twins. This clonotype appeared a few times. Its antigen is as yet unknown. General observations from the study: Partial confounding of zero-insertion analyses by invariant MAIT and iNKT cells was possible.

Addition of a universal primer site occurred through template switching, and cDNA carried unique molecular identifiers. Via MiXCR, TCRdb re-called the 5' RACE reads, giving one row per CDR3 protein. The sample holds 550,000 to 800,000 distinct CDR3 sequences, less than 9% seen once. Trimming stripped 1 base from V and 0 bases from J, with 7 bases between. The length of the CDR3 is 14 residues. Germline CDR1 is SGHTA and CDR2 is FQGNSA. These data also formed part of another study, on yellow fever vaccine responses in identical twins.

This sequence joins TRBV7-2 and TRBJ2-7; D not resolved. The TCR comes from a woman aged 18 to 35 in good health. The sample comprised PBMCs. The CDR3 DNA follows: TGTGCCAGCAGCTTAGAAGACAACTCCTACGAGCAGTACTTC. It yields the protein CASSLEDNSYEQYF. The full variable domain, in which reference TRBV7-2 and TRBJ2-7 provide the parts outside the CDR3, is GAGVSQSPSNKVTEKGKDVELRCDPISGHTALYWYRQSLGQGLEFLIYFQGNSAPDKSGLPSDRFSAERTGGSVSTLTIQRTQQEDSAVYLCASSLEDNSYEQYFGPGTRLTVT.